This record concerns one TCR beta chain sequence. This entry comes from a study of T-cell memory formation after mild COVID-19. About the research overall: Largely donor-specific sequence clusters came from a couple of donors.

CDR3 length equals 13 residues. The V gene lost 7 bases and the J gene lost 2 bases, with 14 bases spanning the gap. Germline V gene lookup returns CDR1 SQVTM and CDR2 ANQGSEA. From the 5' RACE reads, TCRdb called clonotypes with MiXCR, one entry per CDR3 protein. In the table there are 310,000 or so distinct CDR3 sequences, about a sixth of which are singletons. The sequence was obtained from a young man who had mild COVID-19 (a few samples of this study predate the infection). Cell type and time point are not known. Sequencing was performed on PBMCs or a T cell subset sorted from them (not recorded which). The chain uses TRBV29-1 and TRBJ2-5; D is undetermined. CDR3 sequence (DNA): TGCAGCGCCCTACCCCATGATCAAGAGACCCAGTACTTC. This sequence encodes CSALPHDQETQYF.